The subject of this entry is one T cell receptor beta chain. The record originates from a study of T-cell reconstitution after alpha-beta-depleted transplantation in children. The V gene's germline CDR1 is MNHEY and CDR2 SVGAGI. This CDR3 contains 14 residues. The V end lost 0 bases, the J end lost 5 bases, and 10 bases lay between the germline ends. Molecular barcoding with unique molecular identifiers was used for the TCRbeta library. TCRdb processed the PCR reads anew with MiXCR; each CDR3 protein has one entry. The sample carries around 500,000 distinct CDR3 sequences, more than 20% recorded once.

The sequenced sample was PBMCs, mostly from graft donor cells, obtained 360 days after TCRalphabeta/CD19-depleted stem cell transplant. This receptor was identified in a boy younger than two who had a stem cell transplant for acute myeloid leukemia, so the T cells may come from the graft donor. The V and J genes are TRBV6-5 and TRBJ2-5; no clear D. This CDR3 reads CASSYSRRWETQYF. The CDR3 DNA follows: TGTGCCAGCAGTTACTCGAGGAGATGGGAGACCCAGTACTTC.